This T cell receptor beta chain was recorded in a study of OX40 agonist ivuxolimab in advanced cancers. Study-level background: Ivuxolimab was an agonistic, fully human IgG2 monoclonal antibody directed against OX40 (CD134), a costimulatory receptor. In the dose-escalation cohort, more than 80% of patients were male, and the mean age was roughly 60 years with a range of roughly 20 to 79. Peripheral TCRbeta sequencing was intended to test whether TCR sequence diversity was altered and clonal T-cell expansion was caused by ivuxolimab. Intravenous ivuxolimab was administered to patients every 2 weeks at six dose levels: 0.01, 0.1, 0.3, 1.5, 3 and 10 mg/kg. Partial responses occurred in three dose-escalation patients, of whom one had hepatocellular carcinoma and two had cutaneous melanoma. Of the 50 or so patients in dose escalation, 19 had hepatocellular carcinoma, some 15 had melanoma, 9 had renal cell carcinoma and 9 had head and neck cancer. The monotherapy dose-escalation portion (N = 52 patients) of the phase I ivuxolimab trial is reported in the paper. Prior anti-PD-1, anti-PD-L1 or anti-CTLA-4 therapy was permitted, and checkpoint inhibitors had been received by about two fifths of dose-escalation patients. The research as a whole found: At doses of 0.1 to 3.0 mg/kg, clonal expansion of both CD4+ and CD8+ T cells in blood was seen between baseline and week 6. Partial responders in the 0.1-3.0 mg/kg groups had among the lowest normalized peripheral clonal expansion, especially among CD8+ T cells. After ivuxolimab, expanded clones were on average more numerous among CD8+ T cells than among CD4+ T cells. Which antigens the clonally expanded peripheral T cells were specific for was not determined. Low levels of normalized T-cell clonal expansion were also seen in some patients who did not respond.

Genomic DNA was isolated from the sorted cells so that the TCRbeta CDR3 region could be sequenced. The immunoSEQ Assay was used to sequence the TCRbeta CDR3 regions. What TCRdb holds here is the immuneACCESS table cut down to in-frame rearrangements. Part of the clones is not present; checked against another copy, under half of the missing clones reflect an unresolved V gene, and the others are unexplained. The sample table lists 45,000 to 55,000 clones, roughly 81% of them with a count of one. Jointly, the top ten make up about 9.8% of the sample. This clone was seen a handful of times. Its recognized antigen is unknown. Within one base of it there is no much larger clone, and no base qualities were kept. Patients with a history of autoimmune disease or receiving systemic immunosuppression were excluded from the trial. Peripheral blood for TCR sequencing was drawn from every dose cohort at baseline, at cycle 4 day 1 and at cycle 7 day 1. Samples were obtained from an open-label, multicenter, first-in-human phase I dose-escalation trial of ivuxolimab. Adults with locally advanced or metastatic melanoma, renal cell, hepatocellular, or head and neck squamous cell carcinoma were enrolled in the trial. Before TCR sequencing, CD4+ T cells and CD8+ T cells from peripheral blood were sorted into separate populations.

Sequences LNHDA (CDR1) and SQIVND (CDR2) are obtained from the germline V gene (reference sequence). V and J are truncated by 5 bases and 2 bases respectively, leaving an intervening sequence of 10 bases. The CDR3 contains 13 residues, cysteine and phenylalanine counted. Of the read, only the CDR3 DNA is kept; its 39 bases are in frame from base 1. The sequenced sample was CD4+ or CD8+ T cells sorted from blood, obtained in a trial of the OX40 agonist ivuxolimab. The rearrangement combines TRBV19 with TRBJ2-7; a tentative D call is TRBD2 (6 bases match). This clonotype was sampled from an adult with an advanced solid tumor such as melanoma, head and neck, liver or kidney cancer. The DNA sequence follows: TGTGCCAGTAGTCTCGGGAGAACCTACGAGCAGTACTTC. Its protein reads: CASSLGRTYEQYF.